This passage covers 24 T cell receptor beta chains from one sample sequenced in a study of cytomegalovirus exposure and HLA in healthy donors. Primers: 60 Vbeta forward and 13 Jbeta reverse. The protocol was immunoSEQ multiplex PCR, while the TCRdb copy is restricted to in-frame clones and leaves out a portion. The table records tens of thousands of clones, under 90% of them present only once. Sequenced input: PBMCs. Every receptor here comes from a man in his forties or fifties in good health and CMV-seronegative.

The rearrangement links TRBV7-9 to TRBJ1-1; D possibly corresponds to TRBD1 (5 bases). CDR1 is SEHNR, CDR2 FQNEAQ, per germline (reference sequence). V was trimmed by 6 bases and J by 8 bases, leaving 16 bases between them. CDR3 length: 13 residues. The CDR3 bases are TGTGCCAGCAGTCCCCCTGTATCAGGGGAAGCTTTCTTT. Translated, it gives CASSPPVSGEAFF.

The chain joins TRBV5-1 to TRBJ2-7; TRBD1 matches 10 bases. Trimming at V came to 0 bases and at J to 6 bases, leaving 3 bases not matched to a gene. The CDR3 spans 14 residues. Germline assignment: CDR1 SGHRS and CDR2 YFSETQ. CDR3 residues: CASSLGQGASEQYF. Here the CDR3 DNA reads TGCGCCAGCAGCTTGGGACAGGGGGCAAGCGAGCAGTACTTC.

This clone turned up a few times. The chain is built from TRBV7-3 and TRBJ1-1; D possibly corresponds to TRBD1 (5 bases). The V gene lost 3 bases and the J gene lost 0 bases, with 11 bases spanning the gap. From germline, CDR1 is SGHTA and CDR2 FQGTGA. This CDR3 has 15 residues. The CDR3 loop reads CASSFLGGLNTEAFF. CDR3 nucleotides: TGTGCCAGCAGCTTTTTGGGGGGACTGAACACTGAAGCTTTCTTT.

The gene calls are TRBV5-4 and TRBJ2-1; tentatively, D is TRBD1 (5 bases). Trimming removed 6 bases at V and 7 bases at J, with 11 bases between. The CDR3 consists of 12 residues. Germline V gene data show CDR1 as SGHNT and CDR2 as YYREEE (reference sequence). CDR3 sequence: CASKGRVNEQFF. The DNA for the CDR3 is TGTGCCAGCAAGGGCAGGGTAAATGAGCAGTTCTTC.

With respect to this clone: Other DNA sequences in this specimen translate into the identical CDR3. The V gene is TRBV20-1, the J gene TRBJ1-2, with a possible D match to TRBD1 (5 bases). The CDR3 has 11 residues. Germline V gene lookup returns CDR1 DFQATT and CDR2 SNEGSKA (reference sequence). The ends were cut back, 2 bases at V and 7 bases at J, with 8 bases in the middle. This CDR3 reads CSARQGGGYTF. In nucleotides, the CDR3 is TGCAGTGCTAGACAGGGCGGTGGCTACACCTTC.

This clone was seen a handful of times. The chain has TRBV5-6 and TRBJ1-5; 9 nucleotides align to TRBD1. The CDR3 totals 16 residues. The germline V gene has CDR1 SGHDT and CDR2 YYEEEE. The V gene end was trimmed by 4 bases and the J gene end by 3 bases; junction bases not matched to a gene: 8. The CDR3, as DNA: TGTGCCAGCAGCCCGATGGGACAGGGCGCCAATCAGCCCCAGCATTTT. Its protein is CASSPMGQGANQPQHF. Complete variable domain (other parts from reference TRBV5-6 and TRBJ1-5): DAGVTQSPTHLIKTRGQQVTLRCSPKSGHDTVSWYQQALGQGPQFIFQYYEEEERQRGNFPDRFSGHQFPNYSSELNVNALLLGDSALYLCASSPMGQGANQPQHFGDGTRLSIL.

CDR3 in amino acids: CASSFEVRGNSYEQYF. The CDR3 coding sequence is TGTGCCAGCAGCTTCGAAGTCCGGGGAAACTCCTACGAGCAGTACTTC. The genes are TRBV5-6 and TRBJ2-7, with D possibly being TRBD2 (5 bases). The germline CDR1 and CDR2 sequences are SGHDT and YYEEEE. The V end lost 2 bases, the J end lost 0 bases, and 15 bases lay between the germline ends. The CDR3 extends over 16 amino acids.

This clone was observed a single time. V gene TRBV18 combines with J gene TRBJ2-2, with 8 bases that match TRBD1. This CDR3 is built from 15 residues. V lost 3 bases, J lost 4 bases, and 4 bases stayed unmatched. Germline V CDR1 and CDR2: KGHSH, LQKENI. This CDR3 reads CASSPVQGATGELFF. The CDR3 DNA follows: TGTGCCAGCTCACCGGTTCAGGGGGCCACCGGGGAGCTGTTTTTT.

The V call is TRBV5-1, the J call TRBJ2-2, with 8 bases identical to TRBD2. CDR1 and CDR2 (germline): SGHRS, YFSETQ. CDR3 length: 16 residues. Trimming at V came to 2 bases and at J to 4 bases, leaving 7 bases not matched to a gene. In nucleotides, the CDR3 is TGCGCCAGCAGCTTTAGCGGGACACTTCTCACCGGGGAGCTGTTTTTT. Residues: CASSFSGTLLTGELFF.

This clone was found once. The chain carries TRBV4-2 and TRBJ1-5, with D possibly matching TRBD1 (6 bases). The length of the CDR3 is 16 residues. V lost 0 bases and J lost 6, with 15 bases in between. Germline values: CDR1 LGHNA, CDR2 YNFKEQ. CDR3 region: CASSQEAQQGSQPQHF. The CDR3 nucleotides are TGTGCCAGCAGCCAAGAGGCGCAGCAGGGGAGTCAGCCCCAGCATTTT.

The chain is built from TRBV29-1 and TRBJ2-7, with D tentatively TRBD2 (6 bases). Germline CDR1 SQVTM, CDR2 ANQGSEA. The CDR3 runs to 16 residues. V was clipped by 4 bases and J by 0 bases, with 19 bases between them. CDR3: CSVAASAQRGSYEQYF. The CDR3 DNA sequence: TGCAGCGTTGCCGCTAGCGCCCAGAGAGGCTCCTACGAGCAGTACTTC.

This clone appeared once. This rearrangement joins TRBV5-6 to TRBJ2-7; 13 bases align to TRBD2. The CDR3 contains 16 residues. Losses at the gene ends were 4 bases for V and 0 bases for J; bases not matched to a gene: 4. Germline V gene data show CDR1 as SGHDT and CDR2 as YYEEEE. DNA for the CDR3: TGTGCCAGCAGCCCGTGGACTAGCGGGAGCTCCTACGAGCAGTACTTC. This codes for CASSPWTSGSSYEQYF.

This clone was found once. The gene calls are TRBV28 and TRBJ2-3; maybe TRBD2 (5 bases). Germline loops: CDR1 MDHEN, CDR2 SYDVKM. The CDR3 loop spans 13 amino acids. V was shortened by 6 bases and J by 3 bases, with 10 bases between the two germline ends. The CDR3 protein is CASRLPGTDTQYF. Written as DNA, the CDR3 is TGTGCCAGCAGACTCCCGGGGACAGATACGCAGTATTTT.

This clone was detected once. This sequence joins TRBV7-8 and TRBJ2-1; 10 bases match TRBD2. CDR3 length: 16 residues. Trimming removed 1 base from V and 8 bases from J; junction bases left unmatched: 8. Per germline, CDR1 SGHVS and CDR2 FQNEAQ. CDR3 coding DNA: TGTGCCAGCAGCTTAGGGGCAGCGGGAGGGAACCATGAGCAGTTCTTC. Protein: CASSLGAAGGNHEQFF.

The DNA for the CDR3 is TGTGCCAGCAGCGCCTCACAGGCTATGTCCTACGAGCAGTACTTC. Its protein is CASSASQAMSYEQYF. The V and J genes are TRBV27 and TRBJ2-7; D is possibly TRBD1 (5 bases). V lost 6 bases and J lost 1, with 16 bases in between. There are 15 residues in the CDR3. From germline, CDR1 is MNHEY and CDR2 SMNVEV (reference sequence).

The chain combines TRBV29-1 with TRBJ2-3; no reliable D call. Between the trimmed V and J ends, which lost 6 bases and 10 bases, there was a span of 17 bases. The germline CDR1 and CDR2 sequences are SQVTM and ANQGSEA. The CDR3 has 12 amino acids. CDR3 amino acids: CSVQATLSAQYF. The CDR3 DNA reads TGCAGCGTCCAGGCCACCCTCTCGGCGCAGTATTTT.

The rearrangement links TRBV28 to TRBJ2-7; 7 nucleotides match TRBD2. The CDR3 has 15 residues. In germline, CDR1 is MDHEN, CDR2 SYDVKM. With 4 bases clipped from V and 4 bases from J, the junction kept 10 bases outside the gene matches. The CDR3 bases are TGTGCCAGCAGTTCCGGGGCGGGAGCGGGGTACGAGCAGTACTTC. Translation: CASSSGAGAGYEQYF.

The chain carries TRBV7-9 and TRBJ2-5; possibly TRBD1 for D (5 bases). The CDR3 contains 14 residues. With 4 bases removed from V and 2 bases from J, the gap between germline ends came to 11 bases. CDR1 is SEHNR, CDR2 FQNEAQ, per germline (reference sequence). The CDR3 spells CASSSSGLQETQYF. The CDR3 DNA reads TGTGCCAGCAGCTCTTCAGGGCTTCAAGAGACCCAGTACTTC.

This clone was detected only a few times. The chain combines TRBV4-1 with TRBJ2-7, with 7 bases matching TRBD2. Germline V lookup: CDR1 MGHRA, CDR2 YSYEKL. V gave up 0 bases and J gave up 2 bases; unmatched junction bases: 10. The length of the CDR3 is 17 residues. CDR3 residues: CASSQDTLAEHPYEQYF. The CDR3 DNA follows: TGCGCCAGCAGCCAAGATACCCTAGCGGAACATCCCTACGAGCAGTACTTC.

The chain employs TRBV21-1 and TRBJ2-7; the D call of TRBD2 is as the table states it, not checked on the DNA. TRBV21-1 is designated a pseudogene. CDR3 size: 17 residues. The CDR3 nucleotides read TGTGCCAGCAGCAAAGACTCCGCAAGTTCCCTAACCTACGAGCAGTACTTC. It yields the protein CASSKDSASSLTYEQYF.

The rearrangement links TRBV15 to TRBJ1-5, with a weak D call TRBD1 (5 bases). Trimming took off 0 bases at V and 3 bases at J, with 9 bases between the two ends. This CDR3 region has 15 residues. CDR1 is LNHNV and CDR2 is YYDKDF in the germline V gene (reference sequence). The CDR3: CATSRDRGFNQPQHF. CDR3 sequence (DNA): TGTGCCACCAGCAGAGATAGGGGTTTCAATCAGCCCCAGCATTTT. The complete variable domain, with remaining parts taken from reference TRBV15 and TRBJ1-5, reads DAMVIQNPRYQVTQFGKPVTLSCSQTLNHNVMYWYQQKSSQAPKLLFHYYDKDFNNEADTPDNFQSRRPNTSFCFLDIRSPGLGDTAMYLCATSRDRGFNQPQHFGDGTRLSIL.

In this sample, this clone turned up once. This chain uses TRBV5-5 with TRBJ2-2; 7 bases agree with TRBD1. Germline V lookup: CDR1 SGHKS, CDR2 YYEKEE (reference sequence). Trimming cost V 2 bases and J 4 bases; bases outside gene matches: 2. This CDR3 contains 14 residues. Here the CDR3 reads CASSFDRVTGELFF. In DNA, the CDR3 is TGTGCCAGCAGCTTCGACAGGGTCACCGGGGAGCTGTTTTTT.

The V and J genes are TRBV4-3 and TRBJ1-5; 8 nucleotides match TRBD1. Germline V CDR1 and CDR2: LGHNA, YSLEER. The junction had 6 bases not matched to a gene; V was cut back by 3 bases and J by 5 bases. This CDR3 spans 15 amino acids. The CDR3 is CASSQGQGAYQPQHF. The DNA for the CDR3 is TGCGCCAGCAGCCAGGGTCAGGGGGCATATCAGCCCCAGCATTTT.

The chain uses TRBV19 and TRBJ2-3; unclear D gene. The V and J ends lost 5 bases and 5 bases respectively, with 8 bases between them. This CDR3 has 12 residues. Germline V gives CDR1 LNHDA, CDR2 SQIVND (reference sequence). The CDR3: CASSPRGDTQYF. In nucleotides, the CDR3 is TGTGCCAGTAGTCCCCGCGGAGATACGCAGTATTTT.